Below are 30 T cell receptor beta chains sequenced from a single sample in a study of blood T cell repertoires in COVID-19. TCRdb keeps only in-frame clones here, not all; method: immunoSEQ multiplex PCR. The sample has 200,000 to 250,000 clones, more than 75% seen once; the top ten hold around 2.8%. The sample consisted of peripheral blood. Receptors originate from a woman in her 30s who had recovered from COVID-19.

The gene calls are TRBV6-6 and TRBJ1-2; TRBD1 might be the D (6 bases). Trimming stripped 5 bases from V and 4 bases from J, with 11 bases between. The CDR3 runs to 13 residues. From germline, CDR1 is MNHNY and CDR2 SVGAGI (reference sequence). The CDR3 loop is CASSTTGFYGYTF. The CDR3 DNA reads as TGTGCCAGCAGTACTACAGGGTTCTATGGCTACACCTTC.

This clone came up a few times. J is TRBJ1-5 and V is TRBV27; no firm D call. This CDR3 region has 15 residues. V was shortened by 2 bases and J by 2 bases, with 10 bases between the two germline ends. The germline CDR1 and CDR2 sequences are MNHEY and SMNVEV (reference sequence). The chain's CDR3 is CASSLGGLGNQPQHF. The CDR3 DNA reads as TGTGCCAGCAGTTTAGGAGGATTGGGCAATCAGCCCCAGCATTTT.

CDR3 in amino acids: CASSFRGTGVYEQYF. CDR3 coding DNA: TGTGCCAGCAGCTTCCGCGGGACAGGAGTATACGAGCAGTACTTC. The chain carries TRBV5-6 and TRBJ2-7; 8 bases are shared with TRBD1. Germline V gene data show CDR1 as SGHDT and CDR2 as YYEEEE. The CDR3 has 15 amino acids. Unmatched junction bases numbered 8, after V lost 2 bases and J lost 4 bases.

The chain recombines TRBV7-2 with TRBJ2-1, with D possibly being TRBD2 (6 bases). The CDR3 is made up of 13 amino acids. Looked up from germline, CDR1 is SGHTA and CDR2 is FQGNSA. Trimming stripped 6 bases from V and 7 bases from J, with 13 bases between. The CDR3, as DNA: TGTGCCAGCAGGCTGGGGACTCAGAATGAGCAGTTCTTC. Residues: CASRLGTQNEQFF. Full variable domain (remainder filled in from reference TRBV7-2 and TRBJ2-1): GAGVSQSPSNKVTEKGKDVELRCDPISGHTALYWYRQSLGQGLEFLIYFQGNSAPDKSGLPSDRFSAERTGGSVSTLTIQRTQQEDSAVYLCASRLGTQNEQFFGPGTRLTVL.

The chain couples TRBV4-3 to TRBJ1-6, with D tentatively TRBD1 (5 bases). The germline V and J ends were trimmed by 4 bases and 2 bases, with 15 bases remaining between them. The CDR3 has 17 amino acids. Germline lookup yields CDR1 LGHNA and CDR2 YSLEER. CDR3 bases: TGCGCCAGCAGCCCCGATTTCGGAGGGGCCTATAATTCACCCCTCCACTTT. Translation: CASSPDFGGAYNSPLHF.

This clone was found once. V usage is TRBV2 and J usage is TRBJ2-5; 7 nucleotides line up with TRBD1. This CDR3 is 13 amino acids long. The germline V gene has CDR1 SNHLY and CDR2 FYNNEI. The junction had 5 bases not matched to a gene; V was cut back by 7 bases and J by 3 bases. The CDR3 DNA sequence: TGTGCCAGCAACATGGGACAGAAAGAGACCCAGTACTTC. Translation: CASNMGQKETQYF.

The chain employs TRBV11-2 and TRBJ2-3; D unclear. V was pared by 5 bases and J by 0 bases, with 3 bases between. The CDR3 covers 12 residues. Germline assignment: CDR1 SGHAT and CDR2 FQNNGV. CDR3 DNA sequence: TGTGCCAGCAGCCTTAGCACAGATACGCAGTATTTT. This gives the protein CASSLSTDTQYF.

The DNA for the CDR3 is TGTGCCAGCAGCCAAGTTCGGGGGGGACCCGGGGAGCTGTTTTTT. It codes for CASSQVRGGPGELFF. The chain carries TRBV14 and TRBJ2-2; 8 bases map to TRBD2. Germline-derived CDR1 and CDR2 are SGHDN and FVKESK. J lost 6 bases, V lost 1 base, and 4 bases had no gene match. The CDR3 extends over 15 amino acids.

V gene TRBV3-1 (or the pseudogene TRBV3-2) combines with J gene TRBJ2-3, with 7 nucleotides matching TRBD1. This CDR3 is built from 16 residues. The V and J ends lost 6 bases and 1 base, in that order; junction bases with no gene match: 10. CDR1 is LGHDT and CDR2 is YNNKEL in the germline V gene (reference sequence). The CDR3, as DNA: TGTGCCAGCAGTTATTCACAGGGGAAGGGCACAGATACGCAGTATTTT. Its protein product is CASSYSQGKGTDTQYF.

The chain links TRBV19 to TRBJ2-7; a weak D match, TRBD1 (6 bases). Trimming pared 6 bases from V and 1 base from J, leaving 13 bases between. The CDR3 consists of 14 residues. Germline V gene data show CDR1 as LNHDA and CDR2 as SQIVND (reference sequence). CDR3 coding DNA: TGTGCCAGTAGAAGGGACACAACGTCCTACGAGCAGTACTTC. Translating it yields CASRRDTTSYEQYF. Drawing the rest from reference TRBV19 and TRBJ2-7, the complete variable domain is DGGITQSPKYLFRKEGQNVTLSCEQNLNHDAMYWYRQDPGQGLRLIYYSQIVNDFQKGDIAEGYSVSREKKESFPLTVTSAQKNPTAFYLCASRRDTTSYEQYFGPGTRLTVT.

In this sample, this clone turned up once. The genes are TRBV13 and TRBJ2-3, with 8 bases matching TRBD2. Unmatched junction bases numbered 7, after V lost 4 bases and J lost 4 bases. Germline V gives CDR1 PRHDT, CDR2 FYEKMQ (reference sequence). CDR3 size: 15 residues. This chain's CDR3 is CASSSSRGGPDTQYF. The CDR3 nucleotides are TGTGCCAGCAGCTCCTCCCGGGGGGGCCCAGATACGCAGTATTTT.

V and J are TRBV7-2 and TRBJ2-7, with 9 bases lining up with TRBD1. The germline gives CDR1 SGHTA, CDR2 FQGNSA. J was trimmed by 3 bases and V by 4 bases; bases with no gene match: 4. The length of the CDR3 is 14 residues. In DNA form, the CDR3 reads TGTGCCAGCAGCTCCTACAGGGGGCACTACGAGCAGTACTTC. It yields the protein CASSSYRGHYEQYF.

The chain recombines TRBV9 with TRBJ2-2, with 7 bases identical to TRBD2. V gave up 5 bases and J gave up 1 base; unmatched junction bases: 2. The CDR3 runs to 14 residues. Germline-derived CDR1 and CDR2 are SGDLS and YYNGEE. For the CDR3, the DNA is TGTGCCAGCAGGGGCGGGGGGAACACCGGGGAGCTGTTTTTT. Protein: CASRGGGNTGELFF.

The V call is TRBV5-4, the J call TRBJ1-2; 7 bases line up with TRBD1. J gave up 6 bases and V 4 bases, and 9 bases lay outside the gene matches. CDR1 and CDR2 (germline): SGHNT, YYREEE (reference sequence). The CDR3 contains 14 residues. This chain's CDR3 is CASSPEPQGNGYTF. The CDR3 coding sequence is TGTGCCAGCAGCCCCGAGCCACAGGGGAATGGCTACACCTTC.

This chain links TRBV19 with TRBJ1-2; D perhaps matches TRBD1 (6 bases). Trimming took 5 bases from V and 3 from J, leaving 19 bases between them. The CDR3 totals 16 residues. Germline V gene data show CDR1 as LNHDA and CDR2 as SQIVND (reference sequence). The CDR3 region has the DNA TGTGCCAGTAGTTGGGGTTTACAGGGCACACACTATGGCTACACCTTC. Residues: CASSWGLQGTHYGYTF.

The chain recombines TRBV6-2 or TRBV6-3 with TRBJ2-3, with 9 bases lining up with TRBD2. Germline lookup yields CDR1 MNHEY and CDR2 SVGEGT. Unmatched junction bases numbered 4, after V lost 2 bases and J lost 4 bases. The CDR3 contains 15 residues. CDR3 coding DNA: TGTGCCAGCAGTTACCTTGCTAGCGGGGCAGATACGCAGTATTTT. Amino acids: CASSYLASGADTQYF.

This clone was detected a few times. The genes are TRBV5-6 and TRBJ2-3, with D tentatively TRBD2 (7 bases). The CDR3 length is 16 residues. CDR1 and CDR2 (germline): SGHDT, YYEEEE. V was pared by 3 bases and J by 0 bases, with 14 bases between. CDR3 amino acids: CASSSLGGVSTDTQYF. The CDR3 region has the DNA TGTGCCAGCAGCTCCTTAGGGGGGGTAAGCACAGATACGCAGTATTTT.

V and J are TRBV7-8 and TRBJ1-2; weak D call: TRBD1 (6 bases). V lost 5 bases to trimming and J lost 6 bases, with 10 bases between them. Germline loops: CDR1 SGHVS, CDR2 FQNEAQ. The CDR3 consists of 12 residues. CDR3 region: CASSPRTDGYTF. The CDR3 DNA follows: TGTGCCAGCAGCCCCCGGACAGATGGCTACACCTTC.

This clone was detected only once. The chain links TRBV5-1 to TRBJ2-7; 9 bases agree with TRBD2. This CDR3 is 12 amino acids long. In germline, CDR1 is SGHRS, CDR2 YFSETQ. Germline trimming cut 4 bases from V and 7 bases from J; bases unmatched to any gene: 3. CDR3 loop: CASSPGLAEQYF. The DNA for the CDR3 is TGCGCCAGCAGCCCAGGACTAGCGGAGCAGTACTTC.

This clone has just one count. CDR3 residues: CASSREPVNTGELFF. CDR3 nucleotides: TGCGCCAGCAGCCGAGAGCCGGTGAACACCGGGGAGCTGTTTTTT. The genes are TRBV5-1 and TRBJ2-2, with D unresolved. In germline, CDR1 is SGHRS, CDR2 YFSETQ. The CDR3 totals 15 residues. V was trimmed by 4 bases and J by 1 base, leaving 11 bases between them.

CDR3 residues: CASIGTGGDTEAFF. In DNA, the CDR3 is TGTGCCAGCATCGGGACAGGGGGCGACACTGAAGCTTTCTTT. The gene calls are TRBV27 and TRBJ1-1; 12 positions match TRBD1. The CDR3 is 14 amino acids. The V gene end was trimmed by 7 bases and the J gene end by 3 bases; junction bases not matched to a gene: 3. Per germline, CDR1 MNHEY and CDR2 SMNVEV (reference sequence).

This rearrangement joins TRBV18 to TRBJ2-1; possible D gene TRBD2, 5 bases. Germline loops: CDR1 KGHSH, CDR2 LQKENI. V was clipped by 3 bases and J by 0 bases, with 9 bases between them. The length of the CDR3 is 15 residues. This CDR3 is CASSPGDFSYNEQFF. CDR3 nucleotide sequence: TGTGCCAGCTCACCGGGAGACTTCTCCTACAATGAGCAGTTCTTC. The variable domain in full, with the rest retrieved from reference TRBV18 and TRBJ2-1, is NAGVMQNPRHLVRRRGQEARLRCSPMKGHSHVYWYRQLPEEGLKFMVYLQKENIIDESGMPKERFSAEFPKEGPSILRIQQVVRGDSAAYFCASSPGDFSYNEQFFGPGTRLTVL.

This rearrangement joins TRBV12-3 or TRBV12-4 to TRBJ2-5; tentative D call: TRBD2 (6 bases). Trimming cost V 6 bases and J 3 bases, with 11 bases left between them. This CDR3 has 13 amino acids. The CDR3 DNA sequence: TGTGCCAGCAGCCCAGGGACTGAAGAGACCCAGTACTTC. This codes for CASSPGTEETQYF.

Only a few counts were recorded for this clone. The rearrangement uses TRBV5-1 and TRBJ1-4, with 7 bases lining up with TRBD1. The germline V gene encodes CDR1 SGHRS and CDR2 YFSETQ. The CDR3 extends over 17 amino acids. Unmatched junction bases numbered 8, after V lost 3 bases and J lost 0 bases. The CDR3 DNA reads TGCGCCAGCAGCTCTGGACAGGAATTGGCAACTAATGAAAAACTGTTTTTT. Its protein product is CASSSGQELATNEKLFF. Based on the CDR3 plus reference TRBV5-1 and TRBJ1-4, the full variable domain is KAGVTQTPRYLIKTRGQQVTLSCSPISGHRSVSWYQQTPGQGLQFLFEYFSETQRNKGNFPGRFSGRQFSNSRSEMNVSTLELGDSALYLCASSSGQELATNEKLFFGSGTQLSVL.

This rearrangement joins TRBV4-3 to TRBJ2-7, with a possible D match to TRBD2 (6 bases). With 0 bases removed from V and 5 bases from J, the gap between germline ends came to 14 bases. Per the germline V gene, CDR1 is LGHNA and CDR2 is YSLEER. The CDR3 runs to 15 residues. The CDR3 loop is CASSQDAGLRHEQYF. The CDR3 DNA sequence: TGCGCCAGCAGCCAAGATGCGGGACTCCGGCACGAGCAGTACTTC.

This clone was counted a single time. V gene TRBV6-2 or TRBV6-3 combines with J gene TRBJ2-5, with D hard to call. Germline values: CDR1 MNHEY, CDR2 SVGEGT. The germline V and J ends were trimmed by 0 bases and 1 base, with 6 bases remaining between them. There are 14 residues in the CDR3. The CDR3 sequence: CASSYSNSQETQYF. CDR3 sequence (DNA): TGTGCCAGCAGTTACTCTAACAGCCAAGAGACCCAGTACTTC.

The V gene is TRBV5-6, the J gene TRBJ1-2, with a tentative D call TRBD1 (5 bases). CDR3 length: 15 residues. Germline lookup yields CDR1 SGHDT and CDR2 YYEEEE. Between the trimmed V and J ends, which lost 2 bases and 0 bases, there was a span of 11 bases. In DNA, the CDR3 is TGTGCCAGCAGCTTAACAGGAGTAGCTAACTATGGCTACACCTTC. It specifies CASSLTGVANYGYTF.

CDR3 DNA: TGTGCCAGTAGTAGTCTTGGGACAGGACTTCAAGAGACCCAGTACTTC. Amino acid sequence: CASSSLGTGLQETQYF. V gene TRBV19 combines with J gene TRBJ2-5, with TRBD1 matching over 8 bases. The germline gives CDR1 LNHDA, CDR2 SQIVND (reference sequence). CDR3 length: 16 amino acids. With 4 bases clipped from V and 2 bases from J, the junction kept 9 bases outside the gene matches.

The rearrangement joins TRBV18 to TRBJ2-4; 8 bases fit TRBD1. The V segment lost 5 bases and the J segment 7 bases; nucleotides outside the gene matches: 7. The germline V gene has CDR1 KGHSH and CDR2 LQKENI. CDR3 length: 14 residues. The CDR3 loop reads CASSISTGENIQYF. The CDR3 coding sequence is TGTGCCAGCTCAATCTCGACAGGGGAGAACATTCAGTACTTC.

This clone appeared a few times. J is TRBJ2-1 and V is TRBV9, with D perhaps TRBD2 (7 bases). This CDR3 region has 14 residues. Germline V gene data show CDR1 as SGDLS and CDR2 as YYNGEE. Trimming stripped 2 bases from V and 5 bases from J, with 11 bases between. CDR3 in amino acids: CASSVSGDNNEQFF. CDR3 DNA: TGTGCCAGCAGCGTGAGCGGGGACAACAATGAGCAGTTCTTC.